The clone carrying this T cell receptor (beta chain) has a count of ten or more. V lost 4 bases to trimming and J lost 1 base; unmatched junction nucleotides: 5. The CDR3 has 15 residues. The germline V gene has CDR1 SGHVS and CDR2 FQNEAQ. The sample comes from a study of T cells in Graves' hyperthyroidism and ophthalmopathy. RNA transcripts gave rise to amplified TCR beta CDR3 regions. An initial round of RT-PCR targeting the TCR CDR3 relied on the HTBI primer set. TCRdb analysed the multiplex PCR reads with MiXCR anew, one entry per CDR3 protein. The sample gives roughly 360,000 distinct CDR3 sequences, approximately 12% of which show up once; less than 25% is in the top ten.

The sample consisted of blood. V gene TRBV7-8 combines with J gene TRBJ2-7; 9 bases align to TRBD1. The clonotype was recovered from a man younger than 40 with Graves' hyperthyroidism that later progressed to Graves' ophthalmopathy. CDR3 sequence (DNA): TGTGCCAGCAGCTCCGGACAGGGGTTATCCTACGAGCAGTACTTC. Amino acid sequence: CASSSGQGLSYEQYF.